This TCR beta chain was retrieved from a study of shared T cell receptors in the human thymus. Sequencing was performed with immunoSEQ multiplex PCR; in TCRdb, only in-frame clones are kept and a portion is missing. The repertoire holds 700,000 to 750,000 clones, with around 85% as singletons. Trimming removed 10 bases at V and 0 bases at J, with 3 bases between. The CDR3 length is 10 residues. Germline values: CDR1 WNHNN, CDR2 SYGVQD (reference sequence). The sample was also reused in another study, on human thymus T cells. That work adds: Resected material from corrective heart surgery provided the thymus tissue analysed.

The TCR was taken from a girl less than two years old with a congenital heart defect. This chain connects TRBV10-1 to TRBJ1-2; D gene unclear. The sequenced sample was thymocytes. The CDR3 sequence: CAIANYGYTF. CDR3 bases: TGCGCCATAGCTAACTATGGCTACACCTTC.